Shown below are 10 T cell receptor beta chains from a single sample sequenced in a study of OX40 agonist ivuxolimab in advanced cancers. TCRdb's table, derived via immunoSEQ multiplex PCR, lists solely in-frame clones and lacks some. Of fewer than 90,000 clones listed, 85% to 90% are singletons. This sample comprised CD4+ or CD8+ T cells sorted from blood, obtained in a trial of the OX40 agonist ivuxolimab. These receptors came from an adult with an advanced solid tumor such as melanoma, head and neck, liver or kidney cancer.

The chain couples TRBV5-6 to TRBJ1-2; D uncertain. V shed 0 bases and J shed 0 bases, with 12 bases lying between them. The CDR3 is 16 residues long. Per germline, CDR1 SGHDT and CDR2 YYEEEE. The CDR3 loop reads CASSLVRARANYGYTF. The CDR3 coding sequence is TGTGCCAGCAGCTTGGTTCGGGCAAGAGCTAACTATGGCTACACCTTC.

The chain links TRBV18 to TRBJ2-3, with unresolved D. The V end was cut by 4 bases, the J end by 4 bases, with 6 bases between. CDR1 is KGHSH, CDR2 LQKENI, per germline. CDR3 length: 12 residues. As DNA, the CDR3 is TGTGCCAGCTCACTCCCCCCAGATACGCAGTATTTT. Translated, it gives CASSLPPDTQYF.

The gene calls are TRBV7-9 and TRBJ2-3; D might be TRBD1 or TRBD2, each matching 5 bases. The germline V gene has CDR1 SEHNR and CDR2 FQNEAQ (reference sequence). V was trimmed by 2 bases and J by 0 bases, leaving 15 bases between them. CDR3 length: 17 amino acids. CDR3 residues: CASSLRGTEHSTDTQYF. CDR3 sequence (DNA): TGTGCCAGCAGCTTAAGAGGGACGGAGCATAGCACAGATACGCAGTATTTT.

This chain connects TRBV30 to TRBJ1-4; D call uncertain. The V end was cut by 3 bases, the J end by 6 bases, with 20 bases between. The CDR3 contains 16 residues. Per germline, CDR1 GTSNPN and CDR2 SVGIG (reference sequence). As DNA, the CDR3 is TGTGCCTGGAGCCCCGGAGGGTTAGGGTATTATGAAAAACTGTTTTTT. It encodes CAWSPGGLGYYEKLFF.

As DNA, the CDR3 is TGTGCCAGCAGCGGGGACAGGGTATATTCTAATGAAAAACTGTTTTTT. Translation gives CASSGDRVYSNEKLFF. This chain links TRBV5-5 with TRBJ1-4, with 9 nucleotides matching TRBD1. Germline lookup yields CDR1 SGHKS and CDR2 YYEKEE (reference sequence). After removal of 4 bases from V and 3 bases from J, the junction contained 7 bases not matched to a gene. The CDR3 is 16 residues long.

The V and J genes are TRBV6-6 and TRBJ1-3; D is possibly TRBD1 (5 bases). CDR3 size: 15 residues. The ends were cut back, 11 bases at V and 3 bases at J, with 20 bases in the middle. Germline CDR1 reads MNHNY; CDR2 reads SVGAGI (reference sequence). The DNA for the CDR3 is TGTGCCGGCGCCCTGGACAAGGGAGGTGGAAACACCATATATTTT. Amino acid sequence: CAGALDKGGGNTIYF.

The V gene is TRBV4-3, the J gene TRBJ2-3; D unclear. CDR1 and CDR2 from the germline V gene are LGHNA and YSLEER. CDR3 length: 12 amino acids. Trimming took off 4 bases at V and 3 bases at J, with 5 bases between the two ends. The CDR3 bases are TGCGCCAGCAGCCTCACAACAGATACGCAGTATTTT. Residues: CASSLTTDTQYF.

V is TRBV4-2 and J is TRBJ2-1; possible D gene TRBD1, 5 bases. Trimming took 0 bases from V and 5 from J, leaving 11 bases between them. The CDR3 length is 15 residues. Germline V gene sequence: CDR1 LGHNA, CDR2 YNFKEQ. As DNA, the CDR3 is TGTGCCAGCAGCCAAGAACCAGGGCAAAACAATGAGCAGTTCTTC. Protein sequence: CASSQEPGQNNEQFF.

This clone was detected only once. The J gene is TRBJ1-4, the V gene TRBV28; D is unresolved. CDR3 length equals 12 residues. V shed 6 bases and J shed 5 bases, with 7 bases lying between them. From germline, CDR1 is MDHEN and CDR2 SYDVKM. CDR3: CASSLKNEKLFF. For the CDR3, the DNA is TGTGCCAGCAGCCTAAAGAATGAAAAACTGTTTTTT.

This sequence joins TRBV29-1 and TRBJ1-1; D is uncertain. Germline V CDR1 and CDR2: SQVTM, ANQGSEA. V was pared by 8 bases and J by 1 base, with 8 bases between. CDR3 length equals 11 residues. The DNA for the CDR3 is TGCAGCATAACAGCGAACACTGAAGCTTTCTTT. Translated, it gives CSITANTEAFF.